This TCR beta chain originates from a study of identifying expanded T cells in peripheral blood. Study-wide points: Approximately 1.2 clones differed between technical replicates, versus approximately 17 and 20 over time.

The repertoire was sequenced with immunoSEQ multiplex PCR; TCRdb's copy has only in-frame clones and lacks some. The repertoire holds around 94,000 clones, with approximately 81% as singletons. The CDR3 sequence is 15 residues long. Trimming cost V 4 bases and J 5 bases, with 17 bases left between them. CDR1 is MNHEY, CDR2 SVGAGI, per germline. For this clone: Antigen unknown.

The TCR was taken from a person aged 18 to 75 in good health. Sequenced sample: blood. The chain recombines TRBV6-5 with TRBJ1-1; no firm D call. The CDR3 spells CASSFLQRASTEAFF. The CDR3 nucleotides are TGTGCCAGCAGTTTTTTGCAGAGGGCTTCAACTGAAGCTTTCTTT.